This T cell receptor beta chain was found in a study of blood T cell repertoires in COVID-19. Study-wide context: The United States, Italy and Spain provided the acute and convalescent COVID-19 samples. Nucleic acid was either cDNA or gDNA, and it came from T cells, B-cell-depleted T cells, or PBMCs.

The CDR3 has 15 amino acids. CDR1 SNHLY and CDR2 FYNNEI come from the germline V gene. V shed 2 bases, J shed 14 bases, and the junction held 12 bases outside the gene matches. Original analysis: Cell counts per sample came from amplifying reference gene primers. Assay: immunoSEQ multiplex PCR; the TCRdb copy retains only in-frame clones and omits some. V and J calls and clone size follow that table, whereas D and trimming were derived from the DNA. The sample consists of some 150,000 clones, 70% to 90% of them appearing once. This TCR was sampled from a woman in her sixties or seventies with acute or convalescent COVID-19. The sample was peripheral blood. The chain carries TRBV2 and TRBJ2-1, with TRBD2 matching 10 bases. The CDR3 region is CASSERASGGFREFF. CDR3 bases: TGTGCCAGCAGTGAAAGGGCTAGCGGGGGTTTTAGGGAGTTCTTC.